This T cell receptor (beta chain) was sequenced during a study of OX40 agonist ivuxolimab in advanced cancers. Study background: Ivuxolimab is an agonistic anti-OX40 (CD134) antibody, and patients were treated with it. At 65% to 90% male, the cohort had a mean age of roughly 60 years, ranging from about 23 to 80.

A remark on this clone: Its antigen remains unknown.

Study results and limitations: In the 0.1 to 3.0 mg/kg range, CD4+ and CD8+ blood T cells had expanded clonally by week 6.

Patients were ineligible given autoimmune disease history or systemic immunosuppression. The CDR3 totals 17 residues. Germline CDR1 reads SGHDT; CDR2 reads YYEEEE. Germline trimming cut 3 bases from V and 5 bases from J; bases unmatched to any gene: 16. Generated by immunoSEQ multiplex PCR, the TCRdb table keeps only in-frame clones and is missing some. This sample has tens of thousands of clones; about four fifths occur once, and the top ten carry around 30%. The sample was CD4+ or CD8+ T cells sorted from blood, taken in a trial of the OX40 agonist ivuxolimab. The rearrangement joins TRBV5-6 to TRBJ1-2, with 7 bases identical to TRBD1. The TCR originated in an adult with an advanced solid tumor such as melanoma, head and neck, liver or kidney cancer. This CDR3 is CASSYLSGAGGPYGYTF. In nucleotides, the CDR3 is TGTGCCAGCAGCTACCTTTCCGGGGCAGGGGGGCCATATGGCTACACCTTC. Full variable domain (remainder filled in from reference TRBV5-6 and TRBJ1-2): DAGVTQSPTHLIKTRGQQVTLRCSPKSGHDTVSWYQQALGQGPQFIFQYYEEEERQRGNFPDRFSGHQFPNYSSELNVNALLLGDSALYLCASSYLSGAGGPYGYTFGSGTRLTVV.